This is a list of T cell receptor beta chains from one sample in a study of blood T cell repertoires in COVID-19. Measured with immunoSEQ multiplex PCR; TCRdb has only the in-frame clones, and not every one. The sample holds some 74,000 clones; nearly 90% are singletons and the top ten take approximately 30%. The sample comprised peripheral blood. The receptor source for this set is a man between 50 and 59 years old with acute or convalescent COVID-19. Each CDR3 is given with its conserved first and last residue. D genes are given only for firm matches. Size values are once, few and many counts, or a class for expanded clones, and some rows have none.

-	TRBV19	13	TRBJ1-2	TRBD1	CASSLRDRYGYTF	TGTGCCAGTAGTCTTCGGGACAGATATGGCTACACCTTC
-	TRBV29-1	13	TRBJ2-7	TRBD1	CSVSGTGGYEQYF	TGCAGCGTCTCCGGGACAGGGGGTTACGAGCAGTACTTC
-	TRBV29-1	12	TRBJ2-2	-	CSVVSDTGELFF	TGCAGCGTTGTGTCCGACACCGGGGAGCTGTTTTTT
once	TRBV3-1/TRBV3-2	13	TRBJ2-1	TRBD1	CASSQQTGVEQFF	TGTGCCAGCAGCCAACAAACAGGGGTTGAGCAGTTCTTC
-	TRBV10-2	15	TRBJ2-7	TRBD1	CASRETGTASYEQYF	TGCGCCAGCAGAGAGACCGGGACAGCCTCCTACGAGCAGTACTTC
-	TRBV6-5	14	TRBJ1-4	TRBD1	CASSPGGSVEKLFF	TGTGCCAGCAGCCCAGGGGGAAGCGTTGAAAAACTGTTTTTT
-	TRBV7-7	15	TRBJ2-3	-	CASSLGAGVGDTQYF	TGTGCCAGCAGCTTAGGGGCAGGGGTAGGGGATACGCAGTATTTT
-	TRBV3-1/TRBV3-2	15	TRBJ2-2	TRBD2	CASSLNGGDTGELFF	TGTGCCAGCAGCCTCAACGGGGGGGACACCGGGGAGCTGTTTTTT
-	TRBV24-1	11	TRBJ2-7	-	CATSAVIRGYF	TGTGCCACCAGTGCCGTCATCAGAGGGTACTTC
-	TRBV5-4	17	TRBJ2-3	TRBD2	CASSPAGLAGNTDTQYF	TGTGCCAGCAGCCCGGCGGGCCTAGCGGGAAACACAGATACGCAGTATTTT
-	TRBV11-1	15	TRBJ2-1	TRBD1	CASSLAKQGLAEQFF	TGTGCCAGCAGCTTAGCTAAACAGGGGCTCGCTGAGCAGTTCTTC
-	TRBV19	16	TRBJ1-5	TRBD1	CASSPGTGGGNQPQHF	TGTGCCAGTAGTCCAGGGACAGGGGGGGGTAATCAGCCCCAGCATTTT
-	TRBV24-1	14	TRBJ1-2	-	CATSEGHPPYGYTF	TGTGCCACCAGTGAAGGACACCCGCCCTATGGCTACACCTTC
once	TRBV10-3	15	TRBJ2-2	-	CAITPTSGRTGELFF	TGTGCCATCACCCCGACTAGTGGTCGCACCGGGGAGCTGTTTTTT
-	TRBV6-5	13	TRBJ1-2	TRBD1	CASTQTGNYGYTF	TGTGCCAGCACCCAGACAGGGAACTATGGCTACACCTTC
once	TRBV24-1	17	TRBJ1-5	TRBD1	CATSARGQDGGNQPQHF	TGTGCCACCAGTGCCCGCGGACAGGATGGGGGCAATCAGCCCCAGCATTTT
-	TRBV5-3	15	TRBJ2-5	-	CARSLVRGPRETQYF	TGTGCCAGAAGCTTGGTGCGGGGTCCGAGAGAGACCCAGTACTTC
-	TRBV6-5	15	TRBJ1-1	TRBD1	CASSYRGQGDTEAFF	TGTGCCAGCAGTTACCGGGGACAGGGGGACACTGAAGCTTTCTTT
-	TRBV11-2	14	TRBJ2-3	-	CASNRALGADTQYF	TGTGCCAGTAACCGGGCTCTCGGGGCAGATACGCAGTATTTT
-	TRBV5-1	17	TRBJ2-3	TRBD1	CASSFVMGQGAADTQYF	TGCGCCAGCAGTTTTGTAATGGGACAGGGGGCTGCAGATACGCAGTATTTT
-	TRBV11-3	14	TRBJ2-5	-	CASSLNRQAETQYF	TGTGCCAGCAGCTTAAACAGACAGGCGGAGACCCAGTACTTC
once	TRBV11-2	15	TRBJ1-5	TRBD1	CASSLSDRGHQPQHF	TGTGCCAGCAGCCTCTCTGACAGGGGGCATCAGCCCCAGCATTTT
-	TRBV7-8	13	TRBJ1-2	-	CASTYARGGGYTF	TGTGCCAGCACCTATGCCCGGGGAGGTGGCTACACCTTC
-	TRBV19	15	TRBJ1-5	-	CASTGRGGTHQPQHF	TGTGCCAGTACCGGGCGGGGGGGTACCCATCAGCCCCAGCATTTT
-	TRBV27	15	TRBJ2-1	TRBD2	CASSLSGGSNNEQFF	TGTGCCAGCAGTTTAAGCGGGGGGAGCAACAATGAGCAGTTCTTC
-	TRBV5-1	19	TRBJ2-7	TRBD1	CASSEVSGTDVLDPYEQYF	TGCGCCAGCAGCGAAGTATCCGGGACAGACGTCCTAGATCCCTACGAGCAGTACTTC
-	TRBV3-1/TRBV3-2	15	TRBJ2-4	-	CASSFGLLAKNIQYF	TGTGCCAGCAGCTTTGGACTACTAGCCAAAAACATTCAGTACTTC
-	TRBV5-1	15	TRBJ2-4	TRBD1	CASRAPGQAKNIQYF	TGCGCCAGCAGGGCCCCGGGACAGGCCAAAAACATTCAGTACTTC
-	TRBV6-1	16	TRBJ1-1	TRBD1	CASSAGYRGKNTEAFF	TGTGCCAGCAGTGCGGGGTACAGGGGAAAGAACACTGAAGCTTTCTTT
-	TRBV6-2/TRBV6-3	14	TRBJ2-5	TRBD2	CASSFLAGVETQYF	TGTGCCAGCAGTTTTCTAGCGGGGGTTGAGACCCAGTACTTC